This T cell receptor beta chain was observed in a study of shared T cell receptors in the human thymus. With 6 bases clipped from V and 6 bases from J, the junction kept 8 bases outside the gene matches. Germline CDR1 is MRHNA and CDR2 is SNTAGT. This CDR3 has 14 amino acids. Generated by immunoSEQ multiplex PCR, the TCRdb table keeps only in-frame clones and is missing some. This table has about 540,000 clones, about 80% appearing once. These same data were also listed under a study on human thymus T cells. According to that study: Resected material from corrective heart surgery provided the thymus tissue analysed. Repertoires from thymus and blood appeared to show biased V and J gene usage. The related literature has documented a marked overlap of thymic repertoires among unrelated individuals.

The material sequenced was thymocytes. The TCR originated in a boy under two years old with a congenital heart defect. The V and J genes are TRBV6-4 and TRBJ2-3; TRBD2 aligns across 8 bases. CDR3 protein: CASRASGPGDTQYF. The CDR3 DNA reads TGTGCCAGCAGGGCTAGCGGGCCAGGGGATACGCAGTATTTT.